Below, 27 T cell receptor beta chains from the same sample are listed, as sequenced in a study of identical twins. MiXCR was run by TCRdb on the 5' RACE reads, yielding one entry per CDR3 protein. The sample has 700,000 to 950,000 distinct CDR3 sequences, about 12% seen once. These records were also assigned to another study, of yellow fever vaccine responses in identical twins.

Input material: PBMCs. The receptors derive from a woman younger than 30 in good health.

The gene calls are TRBV11-3 and TRBJ2-2; D might be TRBD2 (5 bases). This CDR3 comprises 17 residues. The germline V and J ends were trimmed by 3 bases and 1 base, with 15 bases remaining between them. Looked up from germline, CDR1 is SGHNT and CDR2 is YENEEA. This chain's CDR3 is CASSFPSLARNTGELFF. The DNA of the CDR3 is TGTGCCAGCAGCTTCCCCAGCCTAGCTAGGAACACCGGGGAGCTGTTTTTT.

This clonotype has at least ten counts. The V call is TRBV5-1, the J call TRBJ1-1; D possibly corresponds to TRBD1 (5 bases). Trimming removed 6 bases at V and 3 bases at J, with 21 bases between. The V gene's germline CDR1 is SGHRS and CDR2 YFSETQ. This CDR3 is built from 16 residues. The CDR3 DNA reads as TGCGCCAGCAACTACGGGACGACCTATACCCACACTGAAGCTTTCTTT. Translation gives CASNYGTTYTHTEAFF.

This chain joins TRBV11-2 and TRBJ2-3, with 10 positions matching TRBD2. The junction had 4 bases not matched to a gene; V was cut back by 2 bases and J by 2 bases. CDR3 size: 16 residues. CDR1 is SGHAT, CDR2 FQNNGV, per germline. CDR3 nucleotide sequence: TGTGCCAGCAGCTTATATAGCGGGGGGTTCACAGATACGCAGTATTTT. It is translated as CASSLYSGGFTDTQYF.

This clonotype was observed at least ten times. The chain uses TRBV2 and TRBJ2-5, with D perhaps matching TRBD1 (5 bases). This CDR3 spans 13 amino acids. Trimming removed 4 bases at V and 1 base at J, with 7 bases between. Germline V gene lookup returns CDR1 SNHLY and CDR2 FYNNEI. CDR3 nucleotides: TGTGCCAGCAGTGGTCAGGGCCAAGAGACCCAGTACTTC. Protein product: CASSGQGQETQYF. Full variable domain (outside the CDR3, taken from reference TRBV2 and TRBJ2-5): EPEVTQTPSHQVTQMGQEVILRCVPISNHLYFYWYRQILGQKVEFLVSFYNNEISEKSEIFDDQFSVERPDGSNFTLKIRSTKLEDSAMYFCASSGQGQETQYFGPGTRLLVL.

The chain carries TRBV20-1 and TRBJ2-3; 9 nucleotides align to TRBD2. Germline trimming cut 2 bases from V and 0 bases from J; bases unmatched to any gene: 3. Germline V gene lookup returns CDR1 DFQATT and CDR2 SNEGSKA (reference sequence). The CDR3 runs 15 residues. CDR3 coding DNA: TGCAGTGCTAGACTAGCGGGGTGGAGCACAGATACGCAGTATTTT. Encoded protein: CSARLAGWSTDTQYF.

This clonotype was seen a few times. J is TRBJ2-3 and V is TRBV27; TRBD2 matches at 13 bases. With 5 bases clipped from V and 5 bases from J, the junction kept 10 bases outside the gene matches. CDR3 size: 17 residues. CDR1 is MNHEY and CDR2 is SMNVEV in the germline V gene (reference sequence). The CDR3 is CASSLRLLAGGRDTQYF. Written as DNA, the CDR3 is TGTGCCAGCAGTCTCCGACTACTAGCGGGAGGGCGAGATACGCAGTATTTT.

This clonotype turned up a few times. The chain links TRBV4-1 to TRBJ2-2, with D perhaps matching TRBD1 (6 bases). Trimming cost V 2 bases and J 7 bases, with 14 bases left between them. CDR1 and CDR2 from the germline V gene are MGHRA and YSYEKL. This CDR3 region has 15 residues. CDR3 sequence reads: CASSQTTRGFGELFF. The CDR3 region has the DNA TGCGCCAGCAGCCAAACCACCAGGGGATTCGGGGAGCTGTTTTTT.

The V and J genes are TRBV20-1 and TRBJ1-1, with D unclear. CDR1 and CDR2 from the germline V gene are DFQATT and SNEGSKA (reference sequence). V lost 5 bases to trimming and J lost 4 bases, with 20 bases between them. This CDR3 contains 15 residues. In DNA, the CDR3 is TGCAGTGCTTATCCCCCGGGTCGGCCGGTCACTGAAGCTTTCTTT. Residues: CSAYPPGRPVTEAFF.

This clonotype was counted a few times. The chain links TRBV7-8 to TRBJ2-3, with D unresolved. The V end lost 5 bases, the J end lost 3 bases, and 12 bases lay between the germline ends. The CDR3 covers 14 residues. Germline CDR1 SGHVS, CDR2 FQNEAQ. This chain's CDR3 is CASSRAWATDTQYF. The DNA of the CDR3 is TGTGCCAGCAGCCGAGCCTGGGCGACAGATACGCAGTATTTT.

A few counts support this clonotype. The rearrangement uses TRBV7-9 and TRBJ2-1; D not certain. CDR1 is SEHNR, CDR2 FQNEAQ, per germline (reference sequence). The CDR3 consists of 12 residues. The ends were cut back, 3 bases at V and 5 bases at J, with 5 bases in the middle. This chain's CDR3 is CASSFVNNEQFF. The CDR3, as DNA: TGTGCCAGCAGCTTTGTTAACAATGAGCAGTTCTTC.

This clonotype was seen a few times. This sequence joins TRBV20-1 and TRBJ2-5, with unresolved D. Trimming shortened V by 2 bases and J by 3 bases, and 10 bases separated the two germline ends. CDR3 length: 13 amino acids. Germline-derived CDR1 and CDR2 are DFQATT and SNEGSKA (reference sequence). CDR3 residues: CSARIWQEETQYF. The CDR3 DNA is TGCAGTGCTAGAATATGGCAGGAAGAGACCCAGTACTTC.

This clonotype has just a few counts. This sequence joins TRBV6-1 and TRBJ2-7; D gene uncertain. V shed 4 bases and J shed 4 bases, with 8 bases lying between them. The length of the CDR3 is 12 residues. The germline V gene has CDR1 MNHNS and CDR2 SASEGT. CDR3 nucleotides: TGTGCCAGCAGTGTATCCCAATACGAGCAGTACTTC. Translation gives CASSVSQYEQYF.

This clonotype was picked up a small number of times. The J gene is TRBJ1-1, the V gene TRBV29-1; TRBD1 is a possible D gene (6 bases). Germline loops: CDR1 SQVTM, CDR2 ANQGSEA. The CDR3 contains 14 residues. The V end was cut by 0 bases, the J end by 10 bases, with 18 bases between. The CDR3 nucleotides read TGCAGCGTTGAAGATGCACAGGGTCTCGATGGAGCTTTCTTT. It yields the protein CSVEDAQGLDGAFF.

V and J are TRBV20-1 and TRBJ2-1; 10 nucleotides match TRBD2. This CDR3 has 14 amino acids. Germline V CDR1 and CDR2: DFQATT, SNEGSKA (reference sequence). The trim removed 5 bases at V and 7 bases at J, leaving 8 bases unmatched. As DNA, the CDR3 is TGCAGTGCTCTGAATAGCGGGGGGACAAATGAGCAGTTCTTC. It translates to CSALNSGGTNEQFF.

This clonotype was detected a few times. The chain joins TRBV5-6 to TRBJ1-4; 7 bases agree with TRBD1. CDR1 is SGHDT, CDR2 YYEEEE, per germline. This CDR3 is 14 amino acids long. With 1 base clipped from V and 7 bases from J, the junction kept 4 bases outside the gene matches. CDR3 amino acids: CASSLNRGIEKLFF. The DNA of the CDR3 is TGTGCCAGCAGCTTGAACAGGGGTATTGAAAAACTGTTTTTT.

This chain links TRBV24-1 with TRBJ2-1, with TRBD2 identical over 12 bases. The trim removed 6 bases at V and 6 bases at J, leaving 2 bases unmatched. The CDR3 runs to 14 residues. Germline CDR1 KGHDR, CDR2 SFDVKD. The CDR3 DNA reads as TGTGCCACCAGTCCTAGCGGGAGGGTCAATGAGCAGTTCTTC. Translating it yields CATSPSGRVNEQFF.

This sequence joins TRBV12-3 or TRBV12-4 and TRBJ1-2; possibly TRBD1 for D (6 bases). The CDR3 extends over 15 amino acids. The ends were cut back, 8 bases at V and 5 bases at J, with 21 bases in the middle. In nucleotides, the CDR3 is TGTGCCAGCCGCCCCGGGGGCTCAGGCATATATGGCTACACCTTC. Translation gives CASRPGGSGIYGYTF.

This chain connects TRBV7-2 to TRBJ2-3; D remains unclear. CDR3 size: 14 residues. Germline CDR1 is SGHTA and CDR2 is FQGNSA. The V end lost 3 bases, the J end lost 3 bases, and 10 bases lay between the germline ends. This CDR3 is CASSFGYRTDTQYF. CDR3 coding DNA: TGTGCCAGCAGCTTTGGGTATCGGACAGATACGCAGTATTTT.

This clonotype came up many times. The chain links TRBV7-9 to TRBJ2-7; 7 bases are shared with TRBD1. CDR1 is SEHNR, CDR2 FQNEAQ, per germline (reference sequence). After removal of 5 bases from V and 3 bases from J, the junction contained 7 bases not matched to a gene. The CDR3 has 14 amino acids. The CDR3 DNA reads as TGTGCCAGCAGCCCGACAGGGAAAGACTACGAGCAGTACTTC. This encodes CASSPTGKDYEQYF.

At least ten counts were recorded for this clonotype. This chain joins TRBV20-1 and TRBJ1-1; perhaps TRBD1 as D (5 bases). CDR1 is DFQATT, CDR2 SNEGSKA, per germline (reference sequence). The CDR3 is 12 amino acids. V was trimmed by 0 bases and J by 7 bases, leaving 9 bases between them. For the CDR3, the DNA is TGCAGTGCTAGAGACTGGGGCCTTGAAGCTTTCTTT. Its translation: CSARDWGLEAFF.

This sequence joins TRBV20-1 and TRBJ2-7; D call uncertain. The germline CDR1 and CDR2 sequences are DFQATT and SNEGSKA (reference sequence). Trimming took off 2 bases at V and 2 bases at J, with 4 bases between the two ends. The CDR3 is 11 amino acids. DNA for the CDR3: TGCAGTGCTAGATTCACCTACGAGCAGTACTTC. It is translated as CSARFTYEQYF.

Regarding this clonotype: Germline and junction disagree at one end, which may indicate a read error. The CDR3 nucleotides read TGCAGTGCTGGGGGAAGGCGGCTCTTC. Amino acid sequence: CSAGGRRLF. The chain recombines TRBV20-1 with TRBJ2-1; perhaps D is TRBD1 or TRBD2 (5 bases each). Germline V gives CDR1 DFQATT, CDR2 SNEGSKA (reference sequence). This CDR3 has 9 residues.

This chain connects TRBV5-1 to TRBJ1-3; D might be TRBD1 (5 bases). V was shortened by 0 bases and J by 1 base, with 14 bases between the two germline ends. Germline V gene data show CDR1 as SGHRS and CDR2 as YFSETQ. This CDR3 has 17 residues. CDR3 protein: CASSLAGGGRSGNTIYF. In DNA form, the CDR3 reads TGCGCCAGCAGCTTGGCTGGGGGTGGCAGGTCTGGAAACACCATATATTTT.

Comments on this clonotype: The junction and the germline gene differ at one end; a read error may be behind it. The V gene is TRBV14, the J gene TRBJ2-5; D may be TRBD2 (5 bases). Germline V gene lookup returns CDR1 SGHDN and CDR2 FVKESK. The CDR3 spans 13 residues. The CDR3 DNA reads as TGTGCCAGCAGCCAATCTATGGGAGAGGCCCAGTACTTC. Amino acids: CASSQSMGEAQYF.

A single count supports this clonotype. The chain carries TRBV6-5 and TRBJ2-5; D possibly corresponds to TRBD2 (6 bases). Trimming left V 5 bases short and J 7 bases short, with 14 bases between. CDR3 length equals 13 residues. From germline, CDR1 is MNHEY and CDR2 SVGAGI. CDR3 protein: CASSNGGFGTQYF. Here the CDR3 DNA reads TGTGCCAGCAGTAACGGGGGATTCGGGACCCAGTACTTC.

The chain joins TRBV3-1 to TRBJ2-1; D gene uncertain. The CDR3 is made up of 17 amino acids. The V gene lost 5 bases and the J gene lost 2 bases, with 19 bases spanning the gap. From germline, CDR1 is LGHDT and CDR2 YNNKEL (reference sequence). CDR3 loop: CASSADPPDMTYNEQFF. In DNA form, the CDR3 reads TGTGCCAGCAGCGCAGATCCTCCGGATATGACCTACAATGAGCAGTTCTTC.

Comment on this clonotype: Mismatch with germline at one junction end may stem from a read error. The chain recombines TRBV7-9 with TRBJ2-1; TRBD2 might be the D (7 bases). Germline assignment: CDR1 SEHNR and CDR2 FQNEAQ (reference sequence). The CDR3 has 12 residues. This CDR3 is CASSRTGTMMNF. The CDR3 DNA reads as TGTGCCAGCAGCCGAACAGGGACTATGATGAACTTC.